This is a list of T cell receptor beta chains from one sample in a study of post-analysis software for immune sequencing data. TCRdb called the PCR reads again in MiXCR, with one record for every CDR3 protein. The data show about 400,000 distinct CDR3 sequences, around 33% seen once. Input material: blood. The source is a girl between 5 and 17 years old with multiple sclerosis. The CDR3 runs from the conserved cysteine through the conserved F or W. A D gene is named only where the DNA matches it firmly. Clone size is shown for a subset of rows, as once, few, many or a class of expanded clone.

j_call: TRBJ1-1; v_call: TRBV30; d_call: .; clone_size: .; cdr3_nt: TGTGCCTGGAAGCAGGGGCGGGCCACTGAAGCTTTCTTT; cdr3_aa: CAWKQGRATEAFF
j_call: TRBJ2-7; v_call: TRBV12-3/TRBV12-4; d_call: TRBD2; clone_size: few; cdr3_nt: TGTGCCAGCACCCTAGAGGGCGGGGGGGTATCCGAGCAGTACTTC; cdr3_aa: CASTLEGGGVSEQYF
j_call: TRBJ2-7; v_call: TRBV6-2/TRBV6-3; d_call: .; clone_size: .; cdr3_nt: TGTGCCAGCAGTTCAAGACGGGACTACGAGCAGTACTTC; cdr3_aa: CASSSRRDYEQYF
j_call: TRBJ2-7; v_call: TRBV27; d_call: .; clone_size: few; cdr3_nt: TGTGCCAGCAGTCCATTCATAGAGACCTACGAGCAGTACTTC; cdr3_aa: CASSPFIETYEQYF
j_call: TRBJ2-1; v_call: TRBV5-1; d_call: TRBD1; clone_size: .; cdr3_nt: TGCGCCAGCAGCACACGCGACAGGGAGAACAATGAGCAGTTCTTC; cdr3_aa: CASSTRDRENNEQFF
j_call: TRBJ1-3; v_call: TRBV12-3/TRBV12-4; d_call: TRBD1; clone_size: .; cdr3_nt: TGTGCCAGCAGTATAAACAGGGGGCTTACTGGAAACACCATATATTTT; cdr3_aa: CASSINRGLTGNTIYF
j_call: TRBJ1-1; v_call: TRBV7-9; d_call: .; clone_size: .; cdr3_nt: TGTGCCAGCAGCTTACGGCAGGAGTACACTGAAGCTTTCTTT; cdr3_aa: CASSLRQEYTEAFF
j_call: TRBJ2-3; v_call: TRBV5-5; d_call: .; clone_size: .; cdr3_nt: TGTGCCAGCAGCTTGTACAGAAGGAAAAACACAGATACGCAGTATTTT; cdr3_aa: CASSLYRRKNTDTQYF
j_call: TRBJ1-5; v_call: TRBV12-3/TRBV12-4; d_call: TRBD1; clone_size: .; cdr3_nt: TGTGCCAGCAGTTTGGAGGGGGCAGCTCAGCCCCAGCATTTT; cdr3_aa: CASSLEGAAQPQHF
j_call: TRBJ1-1; v_call: TRBV24-1; d_call: .; clone_size: few; cdr3_nt: TGTGCCACCGGCGTTCCTACTGAAGCTTTCTTT; cdr3_aa: CATGVPTEAFF
j_call: TRBJ2-7; v_call: TRBV20-1; d_call: TRBD1; clone_size: few; cdr3_nt: TGCAGTGCTAGGGTCCGAGGGACAGGGGACCACGAGCAGTACTTC; cdr3_aa: CSARVRGTGDHEQYF
j_call: TRBJ1-1; v_call: TRBV3-1; d_call: .; clone_size: .; cdr3_nt: TGTGCCAGCAGCCCCCGGGGGCCTGAAGCTTTCTTT; cdr3_aa: CASSPRGPEAFF
j_call: TRBJ2-7; v_call: TRBV3-1; d_call: .; clone_size: .; cdr3_nt: TGTGCCAGCAGCCAAGACGGCAGGGCCTACGAGCAGTACTTC; cdr3_aa: CASSQDGRAYEQYF
j_call: TRBJ2-2; v_call: TRBV25-1; d_call: TRBD1; clone_size: .; cdr3_nt: TGTGCCAGCAGTGGGGACAGGGACACCGGGGAGCTGTTTTTT; cdr3_aa: CASSGDRDTGELFF
j_call: TRBJ1-1; v_call: TRBV29-1; d_call: .; clone_size: .; cdr3_nt: TGCAGCGTGCGAGGACGTATGAACACTGAAGCTTTCTTT; cdr3_aa: CSVRGRMNTEAFF
j_call: TRBJ2-1; v_call: TRBV12-3/TRBV12-4; d_call: TRBD2; clone_size: .; cdr3_nt: TGTGCCAGCAGGCGACTAGCGGGGGCCCACAATGAGCAGTTCTTC; cdr3_aa: CASRRLAGAHNEQFF
j_call: TRBJ2-1; v_call: TRBV9; d_call: .; clone_size: few; cdr3_nt: TGTGCCAGCAGCGTAGCGGACGGATACTCCTACAATGAGCAGTTCTTC; cdr3_aa: CASSVADGYSYNEQFF
j_call: TRBJ1-2; v_call: TRBV20-1; d_call: .; clone_size: few; cdr3_nt: TGCAGTGCGGGGAGTCCCCGGGCAGACTATGGCTACACCTTC; cdr3_aa: CSAGSPRADYGYTF
j_call: TRBJ2-3; v_call: TRBV24-1; d_call: .; clone_size: .; cdr3_nt: TGTGCCACCAGTGATCTGGGCAGCACAGATACGCAGTATTTT; cdr3_aa: CATSDLGSTDTQYF
j_call: TRBJ1-1; v_call: TRBV5-1; d_call: .; clone_size: few; cdr3_nt: TGCGCCAGCAGCGGGACTGCCGACACTGAAGCTTTCTTT; cdr3_aa: CASSGTADTEAFF
j_call: TRBJ2-7; v_call: TRBV7-2; d_call: TRBD1; clone_size: .; cdr3_nt: TGTGCCAGCAGCAGAGGACAGGGTATCCCCTGCGAGCAGTACTTC; cdr3_aa: CASSRGQGIPCEQYF
j_call: TRBJ2-3; v_call: TRBV4-1; d_call: TRBD1; clone_size: .; cdr3_nt: TGCGCCAGCAGCCCCGGGACAGTTAGCACAGATACGCAGTATTTT; cdr3_aa: CASSPGTVSTDTQYF
j_call: TRBJ2-7; v_call: TRBV15; d_call: .; clone_size: few; cdr3_nt: TGTGCCACCAGCAGAGACAGGGGTATGGCGTACTTC; cdr3_aa: CATSRDRGMAYF
j_call: TRBJ1-5; v_call: TRBV6-6; d_call: .; clone_size: .; cdr3_nt: TGTGCCAGCAGTTCCACAGGCAATCAGCCCCAGCATTTT; cdr3_aa: CASSSTGNQPQHF
j_call: TRBJ2-1; v_call: TRBV20-1; d_call: TRBD2; clone_size: many; cdr3_nt: TGCAGTGCCCGCATCGGGGGACTAGCGGGGGGGAAATACAATGAGCAGTTCTTC; cdr3_aa: CSARIGGLAGGKYNEQFF
j_call: TRBJ2-7; v_call: TRBV12-3/TRBV12-4; d_call: TRBD1; clone_size: .; cdr3_nt: TGTGCCAGCAGCCCCCGGGACAGCTCGGCCTACGAGCAGTACTTC; cdr3_aa: CASSPRDSSAYEQYF
j_call: TRBJ2-1; v_call: TRBV10-3; d_call: TRBD2; clone_size: .; cdr3_nt: TGTGCCATCAGTGGGTACCAGCGGGGGAATCTAGTGGGCTCCTACAATGAGCAGTTCTTC; cdr3_aa: CAISGYQRGNLVGSYNEQFF
j_call: TRBJ2-1; v_call: TRBV12-3/TRBV12-4; d_call: .; clone_size: .; cdr3_nt: TGTGCCAGCAGTTTAGCGGGGCTCGACCACAATGAGCAGTTCTTC; cdr3_aa: CASSLAGLDHNEQFF
j_call: TRBJ2-7; v_call: TRBV29-1; d_call: .; clone_size: .; cdr3_nt: TGCAGCGTTGGGCAGCCCTCCTACGAGCAGTACTTC; cdr3_aa: CSVGQPSYEQYF
j_call: TRBJ2-1; v_call: TRBV4-3; d_call: .; clone_size: .; cdr3_nt: TGCGCCAGCAGCCAACGGGGGGACAACAATGAGCAGTTCTTC; cdr3_aa: CASSQRGDNNEQFF
j_call: TRBJ2-7; v_call: TRBV7-2; d_call: TRBD2; clone_size: .; cdr3_nt: TGTGCCAGCAGTCCTAGCGGGGGGGTTCACGAGCAGTACTTC; cdr3_aa: CASSPSGGVHEQYF
j_call: TRBJ1-2; v_call: TRBV6-5; d_call: .; clone_size: few; cdr3_nt: TGTGCCAGCAGTCAACAGGGCATCGGCTACACCTTC; cdr3_aa: CASSQQGIGYTF
j_call: TRBJ1-5; v_call: TRBV28; d_call: .; clone_size: .; cdr3_nt: TGTGCCAGCAGTTGGACGCACAATCAGCCCCAGCATTTT; cdr3_aa: CASSWTHNQPQHF
j_call: TRBJ2-1; v_call: TRBV30; d_call: .; clone_size: .; cdr3_nt: TGTGCCTGGAGGGGCAGGGGCTCCTACAATGAGCAGTTCTTC; cdr3_aa: CAWRGRGSYNEQFF
j_call: TRBJ2-2; v_call: TRBV7-9; d_call: .; clone_size: .; cdr3_nt: TGTGCCAGCAGCTTACGGGGTCCCACCGGGGAGCTGTTTTTT; cdr3_aa: CASSLRGPTGELFF
j_call: TRBJ1-1; v_call: TRBV27; d_call: .; clone_size: .; cdr3_nt: TGTGCCAGCAGTTTATCGTCCGCGGTAGAGAACACTGAAGCTTTCTTT; cdr3_aa: CASSLSSAVENTEAFF
j_call: TRBJ2-4; v_call: TRBV4-1; d_call: TRBD2; clone_size: .; cdr3_nt: TGCGCCAGCAGCCAAGGTACTAGCGGGGGGAGGAACATTCAGTACTTC; cdr3_aa: CASSQGTSGGRNIQYF
j_call: TRBJ2-7; v_call: TRBV5-1; d_call: .; clone_size: few; cdr3_nt: TGCGCCAGCAGCTCCGGGACGGAAGTCGGCTACGAGCAGTACTTC; cdr3_aa: CASSSGTEVGYEQYF
j_call: TRBJ2-1; v_call: TRBV7-2; d_call: .; clone_size: .; cdr3_nt: TGTGCCAGCAGCCCCGAGGGGATCACCTACAATGAGCAGTTCTTC; cdr3_aa: CASSPEGITYNEQFF
j_call: TRBJ1-6; v_call: TRBV4-3; d_call: TRBD1; clone_size: many; cdr3_nt: TGCGCCAGCAGCCGTTCCAGGGGGCGCGTCGGGAATTCACCCCTCCACTTT; cdr3_aa: CASSRSRGRVGNSPLHF
j_call: TRBJ2-3; v_call: TRBV20-1; d_call: .; clone_size: .; cdr3_nt: TGCAGTGCTAGAGGTCGAGGTAGCACCACAGATACGCAGTATTTT; cdr3_aa: CSARGRGSTTDTQYF
j_call: TRBJ2-5; v_call: TRBV7-2; d_call: .; clone_size: many; cdr3_nt: TGTGCCAGCAGCCGAAACAGGGGAGGGCAGACCCAGTACTTC; cdr3_aa: CASSRNRGGQTQYF
j_call: TRBJ2-4; v_call: TRBV12-3/TRBV12-4; d_call: TRBD1; clone_size: .; cdr3_nt: TGTGCCAGCAGTTTAGGGACAGGAGGATGGGACATTCAGTACTTC; cdr3_aa: CASSLGTGGWDIQYF
j_call: TRBJ2-5; v_call: TRBV5-6; d_call: TRBD2; clone_size: .; cdr3_nt: TGTGCCAGCAGCTCTCAGACTAGCGGGGGGGAGACCCAGTACTTC; cdr3_aa: CASSSQTSGGETQYF
j_call: TRBJ2-1; v_call: TRBV10-3; d_call: .; clone_size: .; cdr3_nt: TGTGCCATCGGTTCCCCGGTAACCAAAGCATCTAACTCCTACAATGAGCAGTTCTTC; cdr3_aa: CAIGSPVTKASNSYNEQFF
j_call: TRBJ1-4; v_call: TRBV9; d_call: TRBD1; clone_size: few; cdr3_nt: TGTGCCAGCGGCTCCGGACAGGCAACTAATGAAAAACTGTTTTTT; cdr3_aa: CASGSGQATNEKLFF
j_call: TRBJ2-5; v_call: TRBV15; d_call: .; clone_size: .; cdr3_nt: TGTGCCACCAGTACAAGGAGGGGACAAGAGACCCAGTACTTC; cdr3_aa: CATSTRRGQETQYF
j_call: TRBJ2-7; v_call: TRBV16; d_call: TRBD1; clone_size: few; cdr3_nt: TGTGCCAGCAGCCAATTCGGGACAGGGATACACGAGCAGTACTTC; cdr3_aa: CASSQFGTGIHEQYF
j_call: TRBJ2-7; v_call: TRBV7-9; d_call: TRBD2; clone_size: .; cdr3_nt: TGTGCCAGCAGCTTAGGAAGCGGGGGGAGATCCTACGAGCAGTACTTC; cdr3_aa: CASSLGSGGRSYEQYF
j_call: TRBJ2-5; v_call: TRBV7-8; d_call: TRBD2; clone_size: few; cdr3_nt: TGTGCCAGCACCATAAGCTTAAAGGACCTAGCGGACCAAGAGACCCAGTACTTC; cdr3_aa: CASTISLKDLADQETQYF
j_call: TRBJ1-5; v_call: TRBV4-1; d_call: TRBD1; clone_size: .; cdr3_nt: TGCGCCAGCAGCCCCGGGACAGGCAACAATCAGCTCCAGCATTTT; cdr3_aa: CASSPGTGNNQLQHF
j_call: TRBJ2-3; v_call: TRBV5-1; d_call: TRBD2; clone_size: .; cdr3_nt: TGCGCCAACAGTTCGGGACTAGCGGGGACGTTGCCAGATACGCAGTATTTT; cdr3_aa: CANSSGLAGTLPDTQYF
j_call: TRBJ2-1; v_call: TRBV12-3/TRBV12-4; d_call: .; clone_size: many; cdr3_nt: TGTGCCAGCACCTTGGGGGCGTACAATGAGCAGTTCTTC; cdr3_aa: CASTLGAYNEQFF